A selection of T cell receptor beta chains follows, all from one sample in a study of cytotoxic CD8 clonotypes in ibrutinib-treated CLL. TCRdb's copy holds only in-frame clones and misses some; the assay was immunoSEQ multiplex PCR. The data hold just over 200,000 clones, with over 65% observed a single time. Source: PBMCs, taken after 12 months of ibrutinib treatment. Receptors were obtained from a human donor with chronic lymphocytic leukemia. The CDR3 runs from the conserved cysteine through the conserved F or W. D genes are given only for firm matches.

V gene	J gene	D gene	CDR3 protein
TRBV5-1	TRBJ1-6	-	CASSLEGGSPLHF
TRBV27	TRBJ1-2	-	CASSGRENYGYTF
TRBV7-8	TRBJ2-1	TRBD1	CASSTKQGSLEQFF
TRBV5-1	TRBJ2-1	TRBD2	CASSSAGGEQFF
TRBV28	TRBJ2-7	TRBD1	CASSSGQGWHKQYF
TRBV28	TRBJ2-1	TRBD2	CASSLLGLAGERGSYNEQFF
TRBV23-1	TRBJ1-6	-	CASSQSRRNLQPLHF
TRBV10-3	TRBJ2-7	-	CAISERRDGQYF
TRBV18	TRBJ1-5	-	CASSPPAGGQPQHF
TRBV18	TRBJ1-2	-	CASSLSGTNYGYTF
TRBV7-9	TRBJ2-5	-	CASSPWRGQETQYF
TRBV12-5	TRBJ2-3	-	CASGLTGSSTDTQYF
TRBV27	TRBJ1-1	TRBD1	CASGRTGGKAFF
TRBV6-1	TRBJ2-1	-	CASRHDRYGEQFF
TRBV6-5	TRBJ1-1	-	CASSYSGLGKTEAFF
TRBV10-3	TRBJ1-1	-	CAISDILLNTEAFF
TRBV28	TRBJ1-2	-	CASRLGGDYGYTF
TRBV7-2	TRBJ1-1	TRBD1	CASSLSGQGSAFF
TRBV27	TRBJ2-1	TRBD1	CASSPQTGGFNEQFF
TRBV30	TRBJ1-6	-	CAWSVYGTVPLHF
TRBV21-1	TRBJ2-7	-	CASSEYRVPRAQYF
TRBV1	TRBJ2-7	-	CTSSQGTGTHEQYF
TRBV21-1	TRBJ2-5	-	CASNRTGMTQYF
TRBV11-2	TRBJ1-5	-	CASSPAPGFPPQHF
TRBV6-1	TRBJ2-7	-	CASSEEASGEQYF
TRBV5-4	TRBJ1-4	-	CASSPAGKHRNEKLFF
TRBV7-3	TRBJ2-7	-	CASSWSTGSYEQYF
TRBV6-5	TRBJ1-6	-	CASSLSFNSPLHF
TRBV6-1	TRBJ1-3	-	CASMVHSSGNTIYF
TRBV14	TRBJ1-1	-	CASSPNNRASNTEAFF
TRBV29-1	TRBJ2-2	-	CSVESGANTGELFF
TRBV27	TRBJ1-4	-	CASSFVALSKLFF
TRBV7-2	TRBJ2-1	-	CASSPAGNEQFF
TRBV6-5	TRBJ2-7	TRBD1	CASSRGQGSSYEQYF
TRBV25-1	TRBJ2-7	TRBD2	CASSELGPRWGGEQYF